Listed below are T cell receptor beta chains from one sample, sequenced in a study of regulatory T cells in long-lasting Graves disease. TCRdb re-derived calls from the multiplex PCR reads in MiXCR, one entry per CDR3 protein. Found here are 620,000 or so distinct CDR3 sequences, 16% of them singletons; the top ten hold 15% to 20%. The same specimen was also included in a second study, on T cells in Graves' hyperthyroidism and ophthalmopathy.

The specimen comprised peripheral blood mononuclear cells (PBMCs), sampled at new diagnosis, from a patient treated with antithyroid drugs. The source is a woman aged 25 to 39 with Graves disease. The CDR3 runs from the conserved cysteine through the conserved F or W. Fields, in order: clone size, V gene, J gene, D gene, CDR3 protein, CDR3 DNA. D genes are given only for firm matches. A row's size may be missing; if present it is once, few, many or a size class.

many	TRBV7-2	TRBJ2-4	-	CASSSRPGSPRNIQYF	TGTGCCAGCAGCTCGCGGCCCGGGTCCCCACGTAACATTCAGTACTTC
few	TRBV20-1	TRBJ2-2	-	CSARAFGELFF	TGCAGTGCTAGGGCATTCGGGGAGCTGTTTTTT
-	TRBV28	TRBJ2-7	-	CASSFSPSFVRFSYEQYF	TGTGCCAGCAGTTTCTCCCCCTCCTTTGTCAGGTTTAGCTACGAGCAGTACTTC
few	TRBV5-1	TRBJ2-1	-	CASSLTTGTHNEQFF	TGCGCCAGCAGCTTAACAACCGGGACCCACAATGAGCAGTTCTTC
many	TRBV28	TRBJ2-7	TRBD2	CASSFLAAKGEQYF	TGTGCCAGCAGTTTTCTAGCGGCCAAAGGGGAGCAGTACTTC
many	TRBV28	TRBJ1-2	-	CASSLDDVGGYGYTF	TGTGCCAGCAGCCTCGATGATGTGGGCGGCTATGGCTACACCTTC
-	TRBV9	TRBJ2-7	TRBD2	CASSGSGLAGVVHEQYF	TGTGCCAGCAGCGGATCGGGACTAGCGGGAGTAGTCCACGAGCAGTACTTC
many	TRBV12-3/TRBV12-4	TRBJ1-2	TRBD1	CASSSTPGGYGYTF	TGTGCCAGCAGTTCCACCCCAGGGGGCTATGGCTACACCTTC
few	TRBV5-1	TRBJ2-7	-	CASSWWESTEQYF	TGCGCCAGCAGCTGGTGGGAGAGTACCGAGCAGTACTTC
-	TRBV5-4	TRBJ2-7	-	CARRGNEQYF	TGTGCCAGGAGGGGCAACGAGCAGTACTTC